This TCR beta chain appears in the sequencing data of a study of blood T cell repertoires in COVID-19 (dated by TCRdb to 2019 to 2021). About the study as a whole: The collaborator samples originated in the United States, Italy and Spain and spanned the acute and convalescent phases of COVID-19. Sample metadata almost always included a de-identified subject ID, COVID-19 status, age in years and sex. The prospective study material was composed of cDNA or gDNA derived from T cells, B-cell-depleted T cells, or PBMCs. The repertoires were released in a freely available public database meant as a resource for research on the immune response to SARS-CoV-2. The samples were drawn from the first 160 participants of the ongoing ImmuneRACE study and from roughly 1,300 subjects provided by 6 global collaborators. Where HLA class I and class II types were available, the types were taken from metadata supplied by the sample provider, not from assay-based typing. Subjects who had been exposed to COVID-19, were actively infected with it, or had recovered from it provided the deeply sampled blood TCRbeta repertoires that made up the dataset.

What the work shows at the level of the full study, not this receptor alone: Clinical and demographic metadata were provided uncurated, with the amount varying by source and participant.

The CDR3 numbers 12 residues from cysteine through phenylalanine. CDR3 DNA only is kept here, 36 bases in frame from base 1. Reading the germline V gene gives CDR1 MNHEY and CDR2 SVGAGI. The junction shows trimming of 3 bases on V and 4 bases on J, plus 6 bases between the germline ends. About this clone itself: Its binding antigen is unknown. Within one base of it there is no much larger clone, and no base qualities were kept. Other DNA sequences in the same sample also yield this CDR3.

Participants in the prospective study were aged 18 to 89 years, lived in some 24 United States geographic areas, and enrolled through a virtual design. In the prospective study, participants were assigned to cohorts based on the clinical history participants reported in a screening survey and a study questionnaire. In the prospective study, mobile phlebotomists collected whole blood, serum and a nasopharyngeal or oropharyngeal swab from each participant. Participants in the prospective study had the option to provide additional blood draws and questionnaires over a roughly 2-month period. Before DNA extraction, prospective study blood samples were shipped either frozen or at room temperature. The immunoSEQ Assay, a bias-controlled multiplex PCR, was used to amplify TCRbeta CDR3 regions from genomic DNA. The paper's data handling went like this. The number of nucleated cells in each sample was estimated from the amplification of reference gene primers within the assay. To quantify the absolute abundance of each unique TCRbeta CDR3 rearrangement, sequence reads were collapsed and filtered. For each sample, productive Simpson clonality was calculated as the square root of Simpson's diversity index across productive rearrangements. The source is immuneACCESS, and TCRdb retained only in-frame sequences with V and J called. Part of the clones is not carried over; for the studies checked, unresolved V genes explain less than half of this, and the remainder is unexplained. The V and J calls and clone size come from that table; D and trimming were worked out from the DNA. The sample table holds roughly 260,000 clones, of which over 80% were seen once. The ten largest clones capture approximately 1.2% of the sample.

The material sequenced was PBMCs or T cells enriched from blood (not recorded which). The TCR was taken from a human donor in a cohort exposed to, infected with or recovered from COVID-19 (not recorded which). The donor label of this sample is uncertain. This receptor chain uses TRBV6-5 and TRBJ1-2; matching of 5 bases hints at TRBD1 as the D gene. The CDR3 corresponds to CASSYGAYGYTF. The nucleotide sequence reads as follows: TGTGCCAGCAGTTATGGGGCCTATGGCTACACCTTC.